The 8 T cell receptor beta chains below come from one sample, sequenced in a study of T-cell reconstitution after alpha-beta-depleted transplantation in children. TCRbeta library preparation incorporated unique molecular identifiers. A single record per CDR3 protein comes from TCRdb applying MiXCR to the PCR reads. The sample has a few hundred thousand distinct CDR3 sequences, around 8.9% seen once. The sequencing here drew on PBMCs from the stem cell graft donor, taken from the stem cell graft. Receptor source: a human donor who donated a stem cell graft to a child with SCID.

This clonotype was seen a few times. This chain connects TRBV20-1 to TRBJ1-4; 7 bases line up with TRBD1. The CDR3 extends over 12 amino acids. CDR1 is DFQATT and CDR2 is SNEGSKA in the germline V gene (reference sequence). Losses at the gene ends were 6 bases for V and 5 bases for J; bases not matched to a gene: 3. CDR3 nucleotide sequence: TGCAGTGCGGCCAGGGGGAATGAAAAACTGTTTTTT. It codes for CSAARGNEKLFF.

The chain couples TRBV6-1 to TRBJ1-2; D perhaps matches TRBD1 (5 bases). CDR1 MNHNS and CDR2 SASEGT come from the germline V gene. V was clipped by 10 bases and J by 1 base, with 16 bases between them. The CDR3 runs to 14 residues. CDR3 coding DNA: TGTGCCACCAATCCCGGGACGGATAACTATGGCTACACCTTC. Translating gives CATNPGTDNYGYTF.

The sample holds many counts of this clonotype. The chain couples TRBV10-3 to TRBJ2-7; TRBD1 might be the D (5 bases). CDR1 is ENHRY, CDR2 SYGVKD, per germline. Trimming stripped 7 bases from V and 5 bases from J, with 15 bases between. The CDR3 has 13 residues. The CDR3 sequence: CAITPDWGDEQYF. The CDR3, as DNA: TGTGCCATCACACCAGACTGGGGCGACGAGCAGTACTTC.

This clonotype has a count of ten or more. The gene calls are TRBV5-5 and TRBJ1-5; no reliable D call. CDR3 size: 13 residues. Looked up from germline, CDR1 is SGHKS and CDR2 is YYEKEE (reference sequence). V lost 1 base and J lost 4, with 6 bases in between. CDR3 DNA sequence: TGTGCCAGCAGCTTGTTAGGAAATCAGCCCCAGCATTTT. Translated, it gives CASSLLGNQPQHF.

This clonotype was detected ten times or more. The rearrangement joins TRBV20-1 to TRBJ1-1, with a weak D call TRBD1 (6 bases). Between the trimmed V and J ends, which lost 7 bases and 11 bases, there was a span of 26 bases. This CDR3 comprises 14 residues. CDR1 and CDR2 from the germline V gene are DFQATT and SNEGSKA (reference sequence). The CDR3 is CSGVTDSSPRGAFF. The CDR3 region has the DNA TGCAGTGGTGTAACGGACAGTTCCCCCCGGGGGGCTTTCTTT.

This clonotype was seen at least ten times. The chain links TRBV27 to TRBJ1-1, with D maybe TRBD1 (6 bases). The CDR3 is 15 amino acids. From germline, CDR1 is MNHEY and CDR2 SMNVEV (reference sequence). V was pared by 6 bases and J by 1 base, with 15 bases between. CDR3 amino acids: CASSPAGAQNTEAFF. The CDR3 DNA reads TGTGCCAGCAGCCCCGCGGGGGCGCAGAACACTGAAGCTTTCTTT.

This clonotype was picked up many times. The chain has TRBV20-1 and TRBJ2-3; D is possibly TRBD1 (5 bases). The CDR3 consists of 12 residues. Trimming took off 5 bases at V and 2 bases at J, with 8 bases between the two ends. CDR1 DFQATT and CDR2 SNEGSKA come from the germline V gene (reference sequence). The CDR3 sequence: CSASRATDTQYF. CDR3 coding DNA: TGCAGTGCTTCCAGGGCCACAGATACGCAGTATTTT.

This clonotype was seen repeatedly, ten times or more. The rearrangement joins TRBV29-1 to TRBJ1-1; TRBD1 might be the D (6 bases). Germline V gene sequence: CDR1 SQVTM, CDR2 ANQGSEA. The ends were cut back, 4 bases at V and 4 bases at J, with 10 bases in the middle. CDR3 length equals 12 residues. The CDR3 loop reads CSVVGGPTEAFF. CDR3 nucleotide sequence: TGCAGCGTTGTCGGGGGCCCCACTGAAGCTTTCTTT. The full variable domain, completed using reference TRBV29-1 and TRBJ1-1, is SAVISQKPSRDICQRGTSLTIQCQVDSQVTMMFWYRQQPGQSLTLIATANQGSEATYESGFVIDKFPISRPNLTFSTLTVSNMSPEDSSIYLCSVVGGPTEAFFGQGTRLTVV.